The next 5 T cell receptor beta chains were all read from a single sample in a study of OX40 agonist ivuxolimab in advanced cancers. Profiling relied on immunoSEQ multiplex PCR, and the TCRdb table lists in-frame clones only, not all of them. The sample lists around 50,000 clones, roughly nine tenths occurring once. The sample in question was CD4+ or CD8+ T cells sorted from blood, obtained in a trial of the OX40 agonist ivuxolimab. The receptors were gathered from an adult with an advanced solid tumor such as melanoma, head and neck, liver or kidney cancer.

This clone showed up just a few times. The V and J genes are TRBV28 and TRBJ1-3; D might be TRBD1 (5 bases). The CDR3 has 15 amino acids. Germline V CDR1 and CDR2: MDHEN, SYDVKM. Between the trimmed V and J ends, which lost 1 base and 0 bases, there was a span of 7 bases. In DNA, the CDR3 is TGTGCCAGCAGTTTATCCGGGGCCTCTGGAAACACCATATATTTT. Its protein is CASSLSGASGNTIYF.

This rearrangement joins TRBV6-1 to TRBJ1-1; no firm D call. Germline CDR1 and CDR2: MNHNS and SASEGT. V was cut by 6 bases and J by 1 base, with 3 bases left in between. The CDR3 spans 11 residues. The CDR3 DNA follows: TGTGCCAGCAGGTCGAACACTGAAGCTTTCTTT. Its translation: CASRSNTEAFF.

The chain joins TRBV18 to TRBJ2-3; 12 bases agree with TRBD2. The CDR3 runs to 16 residues. Germline CDR1 KGHSH, CDR2 LQKENI. V lost 6 bases and J lost 4; bases outside the gene matches: 8. The CDR3 DNA reads TGTGCCAGCTCCCAAGAGACTAGCGGGAGTCCAGATACGCAGTATTTT. Translated: CASSQETSGSPDTQYF.

The chain links TRBV6-1 to TRBJ1-1, with 7 bases that match TRBD1. Unmatched junction bases numbered 5, after V lost 3 bases and J lost 7 bases. The CDR3 consists of 13 residues. CDR1 is MNHNS and CDR2 is SASEGT in the germline V gene. Written as DNA, the CDR3 is TGTGCCAGCAGTGATGGGACAGTCCATGAAGCTTTCTTT. Its translation: CASSDGTVHEAFF.

The chain combines TRBV6-1 with TRBJ1-2, with 7 nucleotides matching TRBD1. The V gene end was trimmed by 7 bases and the J gene end by 4 bases; junction bases not matched to a gene: 12. Germline CDR1 and CDR2: MNHNS and SASEGT. This CDR3 is built from 15 residues. The CDR3 nucleotides are TGTGCCAGCAAAAAACAAGGACAGGAGGGCTATGGCTACACCTTC. As protein: CASKKQGQEGYGYTF.